Listed here are 26 T cell receptor beta chains from one sample, sequenced in a study of blood T cells in healthy people across ages. A second PCR of about 6 to 11 cycles used a sample-barcoded 5' primer and a J-beta primer mix. TCRdb reanalysed the 5' RACE reads using MiXCR and keeps one entry per CDR3 protein. The sample lists roughly 790,000 distinct CDR3 sequences, roughly 45% seen once, with 20% to 25% in the top ten. Specimen: blood. These receptors came from a woman aged 60 to 75 in good health.

This clonotype was seen a few times. The chain employs TRBV10-3 and TRBJ2-5; a weak D match, TRBD2 (5 bases). CDR1 and CDR2 from the germline V gene are ENHRY and SYGVKD. With 0 bases removed from V and 2 bases from J, the gap between germline ends came to 13 bases. The CDR3 length is 16 residues. The chain's CDR3 is CAISESPGRGQETQYF. CDR3 bases: TGTGCCATCAGTGAGTCGCCGGGGAGAGGGCAAGAGACCCAGTACTTC.

The V and J genes are TRBV12-3 or TRBV12-4 and TRBJ2-3; D might be TRBD2 (6 bases). Trimming removed 5 bases from V and 1 base from J, with 16 bases in between. The CDR3 consists of 16 residues. CDR3 bases: TGTGCCAGCAGTCCCCAACAAGCTAGCGGCACAGATACGCAGTATTTT. Its translation: CASSPQQASGTDTQYF.

The chain couples TRBV10-3 to TRBJ2-3; D is uncertain. This CDR3 region has 12 residues. Germline assignment: CDR1 ENHRY and CDR2 SYGVKD. The V and J ends lost 3 bases and 4 bases respectively, with 5 bases between them. The CDR3 loop reads CAISEPADTQYF. Here the CDR3 DNA reads TGTGCCATCAGTGAACCCGCAGATACGCAGTATTTT.

This clonotype was recorded a few times. The J gene is TRBJ2-1, the V gene TRBV20-1; 11 bases agree with TRBD2. Germline CDR1 reads DFQATT; CDR2 reads SNEGSKA (reference sequence). The CDR3 length is 14 residues. Trimming at V came to 6 bases and at J to 9 bases, leaving 10 bases not matched to a gene. DNA of the CDR3: TGCAGTGCCCGAATTAGCGGGGGGGCTGGTGAGCAGTTCTTC. This sequence encodes CSARISGGAGEQFF.

This clonotype was seen repeatedly, ten times or more. The chain links TRBV5-1 to TRBJ2-7; 9 bases are shared with TRBD2. V trimming: 5 bases; J trimming: 1 base; junction bases outside the gene matches: 4. CDR1 and CDR2 (germline): SGHRS, YFSETQ. The CDR3 is made up of 14 amino acids. The CDR3, as DNA: TGCGCCAGCAGGAGGACTAGCGCTTCCTACGAGCAGTACTTC. This gives the protein CASRRTSASYEQYF.

In its sample, this clonotype was seen a few times. The V gene is TRBV2, the J gene TRBJ1-1; TRBD1 might be the D (6 bases). With 4 bases removed from V and 2 bases from J, the gap between germline ends came to 11 bases. The CDR3 contains 14 residues. Per the germline V gene, CDR1 is SNHLY and CDR2 is FYNNEI. Written as DNA, the CDR3 is TGTGCCAGCAGTGCGGGACACCCTAACACTGAAGCTTTCTTT. It yields the protein CASSAGHPNTEAFF.

This clonotype was seen a few times. The chain recombines TRBV7-3 with TRBJ2-1; the match to TRBD2 covers 10 bases. CDR3 size: 16 residues. V lost 3 bases and J lost 4; bases outside the gene matches: 6. Germline V CDR1 and CDR2: SGHTA, FQGTGA. The CDR3 reads CASSLTTSGVYNEQFF. Here the CDR3 DNA reads TGTGCCAGCAGCTTGACTACTAGCGGGGTATACAATGAGCAGTTCTTC. The variable domain in full, with the rest retrieved from reference TRBV7-3 and TRBJ2-1, is GAGVSQTPSNKVTEKGKYVELRCDPISGHTALYWYRQSLGQGPEFLIYFQGTGAADDSGLPNDRFFAVRPEGSVSTLKIQRTERGDSAVYLCASSLTTSGVYNEQFFGPGTRLTVL.

The chain is built from TRBV7-2 and TRBJ2-7; 8 positions agree with TRBD2. The CDR3 has 15 residues. V dropped 5 bases and J dropped 4; count of bases not matched to a gene: 10. Germline V lookup: CDR1 SGHTA, CDR2 FQGNSA. This CDR3 reads CASSAGRGGSYEQYF. Here the CDR3 DNA reads TGTGCCAGCAGCGCCGGACGGGGGGGGTCGTACGAGCAGTACTTC.

The chain links TRBV9 to TRBJ1-1, with unresolved D. CDR3 size: 12 residues. Germline lookup yields CDR1 SGDLS and CDR2 YYNGEE. V lost 4 bases to trimming and J lost 4 bases, with 8 bases between them. For the CDR3, the DNA is TGTGCCAGCAGCCGCTTGGGCACTGAAGCTTTCTTT. Amino acid sequence: CASSRLGTEAFF.

V usage is TRBV7-8 and J usage is TRBJ2-5, with D possibly being TRBD1 (6 bases). The end of the DNA is better explained by TRBJ2-7, so the J call may be wrong. Germline V gene lookup returns CDR1 SGHVS and CDR2 FQNEAQ. The CDR3 contains 15 residues. CDR3 sequence: CASSSDSTLTYEQYF. CDR3 DNA sequence: TGTGCCAGCAGCTCGGACAGCACTTTAACCTACGAGCAGTACTTC.

For this clonotype: A clone one base away is much larger, so this may be a read error. V is TRBV10-3 and J is TRBJ2-3, with D unclear. Germline CDR1 ENHRY, CDR2 SYGVKD. The ends were cut back, 4 bases at V and 8 bases at J, with 13 bases in the middle. CDR3 length equals 13 residues. The CDR3 protein is CAISVEQVGTQYF. The CDR3 coding sequence is TGTGCCATCAGTGTCGAGCAGGTGGGTACGCAGTATTTT.

The V gene is TRBV5-1, the J gene TRBJ2-5, with D possibly TRBD1 on 5 matching bases. Near its end, the DNA agrees better with TRBJ2-7, so the J call may be wrong. Germline CDR1 and CDR2: SGHRS and YFSETQ. The CDR3 contains 13 residues. For the CDR3, the DNA is TGCGCCAGCAGCCCGCAGGGTTTCAACGAGCAGTACTTC. This encodes CASSPQGFNEQYF.

This chain uses TRBV5-8 with TRBJ1-5; TRBD1 is a possible D gene (6 bases). The CDR3 sequence is 14 residues long. V was trimmed by 0 bases and J by 4 bases, leaving 8 bases between them. Germline V gives CDR1 SGHTS, CDR2 YDEGEE. CDR3 residues: CASSLGTVNQPQHF. For the CDR3, the DNA is TGTGCCAGCAGCTTGGGGACAGTGAATCAGCCCCAGCATTTT.

This clonotype has more than one count but fewer than ten. The chain carries TRBV29-1 and TRBJ1-1, with D perhaps TRBD1 (6 bases). V lost 7 bases, J lost 0 bases, and 12 bases lay in between. This CDR3 contains 13 residues. Germline values: CDR1 SQVTM, CDR2 ANQGSEA. CDR3 loop: CSAGQSMNTEAFF. CDR3 nucleotides: TGCAGCGCCGGACAGTCGATGAACACTGAAGCTTTCTTT.

This clonotype was seen only a few times. V gene TRBV14 combines with J gene TRBJ2-4, with D hard to call. The CDR3 contains 12 residues. V lost 4 bases and J lost 13, with 14 bases in between. Germline V gene sequence: CDR1 SGHDN, CDR2 FVKESK. The CDR3 is CASSPFAREQYF. In nucleotides, the CDR3 is TGTGCCAGCAGCCCATTCGCTCGAGAGCAGTACTTC.

V usage is TRBV10-3 and J usage is TRBJ1-2; 10 positions agree with TRBD1. Germline loops: CDR1 ENHRY, CDR2 SYGVKD. CDR3 length: 14 amino acids. With 6 bases clipped from V and 8 bases from J, the junction kept 9 bases outside the gene matches. The CDR3 loop reads CAISPGQGLWGYTF. The CDR3 DNA follows: TGTGCCATCAGCCCGGGACAGGGGCTGTGGGGCTACACCTTC.

This clonotype occurred a few times. The chain uses TRBV5-1 and TRBJ2-7; the D gene could be TRBD1 or TRBD2 (5 bases each). Germline V CDR1 and CDR2: SGHRS, YFSETQ. The CDR3 is made up of 16 amino acids. V gave up 0 bases and J gave up 6 bases, with 19 bases separating them. This CDR3 reads CASSLVSRGPTAEQYF. The CDR3 nucleotides are TGCGCCAGCAGCTTGGTTTCACGGGGCCCAACTGCCGAGCAGTACTTC.

This clonotype was detected a few times. This chain connects TRBV29-1 to TRBJ1-1, with D unresolved. Germline loops: CDR1 SQVTM, CDR2 ANQGSEA. Trimming took off 5 bases at V and 5 bases at J, with 9 bases between the two ends. This CDR3 spans 11 amino acids. The CDR3 loop is CSVTIGTEAFF. CDR3 nucleotide sequence: TGCAGCGTTACGATCGGGACTGAAGCTTTCTTT.

V gene TRBV9 combines with J gene TRBJ2-1; 7 bases map to TRBD1. This CDR3 is built from 13 residues. Germline-derived CDR1 and CDR2 are SGDLS and YYNGEE. The ends lost 9 bases at V and 4 bases at J; junction bases unmatched: 7. CDR3 sequence: CATSRDSYNEQFF. The CDR3 DNA reads as TGTGCCACCTCCCGGGACAGTTACAATGAGCAGTTCTTC.

In its sample, this clonotype was seen once. This chain uses TRBV10-3 with TRBJ2-5; the match to TRBD2 covers 12 bases. CDR1 is ENHRY and CDR2 is SYGVKD in the germline V gene. The CDR3 runs to 13 residues. With V trimmed by 9 bases and J by 11 bases, 10 bases remained unmatched. The CDR3 reads CAIGLAGGNEQYF. DNA for the CDR3: TGTGCCATTGGTCTAGCGGGAGGGAATGAGCAGTACTTC.

Details on this clonotype: With a much larger clone just one base away, this may be a read error. The chain couples TRBV7-2 to TRBJ2-5; 9 bases map to TRBD2. The junction had 18 bases not matched to a gene; V was cut back by 5 bases and J by 11 bases. The CDR3 sequence is 16 residues long. Germline loops: CDR1 SGHTA, CDR2 FQGNSA. The DNA of the CDR3 is TGTGCCAGCAGCCCGGGGGCGGCGGGAGGGTACAATGAGCAGTACTTC. Translating gives CASSPGAAGGYNEQYF.

The sample holds one count of this clonotype. The CDR3 DNA reads TGTGCCAGCAGGAACCCCGAGGGGGTTAAATACGATGAGCAGTTCTTC. Translation gives CASRNPEGVKYDEQFF. The genes are TRBV6-1 and TRBJ2-1; tentative D call: TRBD1 (6 bases). V was trimmed by 6 bases and J by 8 bases, leaving 23 bases between them. There are 16 residues in the CDR3. Germline V CDR1 and CDR2: MNHNS, SASEGT.

This clonotype was seen more than once but under ten times. The chain combines TRBV9 with TRBJ2-5; D is tentatively TRBD1 or TRBD2 (5 bases each). CDR3 length: 13 amino acids. V dropped 7 bases and J dropped 11 bases, with 21 bases sitting between them. Germline V gives CDR1 SGDLS, CDR2 YYNGEE. In DNA, the CDR3 is TGTGCCAGCTCCGGGACCCCGAGGAATGAGCAGTACTTC. Translated: CASSGTPRNEQYF.

The chain uses TRBV29-1 and TRBJ2-1; perhaps TRBD1 as D (5 bases). The germline V gene encodes CDR1 SQVTM and CDR2 ANQGSEA. The CDR3 runs 15 residues. CDR3 sequence (DNA): TGCAGTATAACGCTGGGGCGGACCCACTACAATGAGCAGTTCTTC. Protein sequence: CSITLGRTHYNEQFF.

The V gene is TRBV14, the J gene TRBJ2-5, with D possibly being TRBD1 (5 bases). Trimming removed 0 bases from V and 0 bases from J, with 11 bases in between. Germline V gives CDR1 SGHDN, CDR2 FVKESK. The length of the CDR3 is 16 residues. Written as DNA, the CDR3 is TGTGCCAGCAGCCAAGATAAACTGGACAACCAAGAGACCCAGTACTTC. It translates to CASSQDKLDNQETQYF. Full variable domain (rest looked up from reference TRBV14 and TRBJ2-5): EAGVTQFPSHSVIEKGQTVTLRCDPISGHDNLYWYRRVMGKEIKFLLHFVKESKQDESGMPNNRFLAERTGGTYSTLKVQPAELEDSGVYFCASSQDKLDNQETQYFGPGTRLLVL.

The V call is TRBV3-1, the J call TRBJ1-1, with D unclear. From germline, CDR1 is LGHDT and CDR2 YNNKEL (reference sequence). The CDR3 covers 14 residues. Trimming pared 1 base from V and 7 bases from J, leaving 13 bases between. The CDR3 DNA sequence: TGTGCCAGCAGCCAAGTTGAAACTGCGGTTGAAGCTTTCTTT. It specifies CASSQVETAVEAFF.